This T cell receptor beta chain was recorded in a study of chemoradiotherapy in HPV16-positive cancers. The J segment lost 5 bases and the V segment lost 8 bases, leaving 6 bases of the junction unmatched. The length of the CDR3 is 13 residues. The germline V gene has CDR1 SNHLY and CDR2 FYNNEI. This table comes from immunoSEQ multiplex PCR, and its TCRdb copy is limited to in-frame clones, with some not included. The sample comprises 8,000 to 10,000 clones, around 70% of which are singletons, and 9.1% rests with the top ten. Samples were taken several times over chemoradiotherapy. Study results and limitations: Functional assays defining HPV-specific T cells used only two HPV16-positive patients.

This clone occurred once. What it binds is unknown. This specimen was collected from a patient who underwent chemoradiotherapy. The TCR comes from a human donor with HPV-associated anogenital cancer. This sequence joins TRBV2 and TRBJ1-1; 9 nucleotides agree with TRBD1. CDR3 loop: CASHRGLSTEAFF. The CDR3 region has the DNA TGTGCCAGCCACAGGGGGCTTAGTACTGAAGCTTTCTTT.